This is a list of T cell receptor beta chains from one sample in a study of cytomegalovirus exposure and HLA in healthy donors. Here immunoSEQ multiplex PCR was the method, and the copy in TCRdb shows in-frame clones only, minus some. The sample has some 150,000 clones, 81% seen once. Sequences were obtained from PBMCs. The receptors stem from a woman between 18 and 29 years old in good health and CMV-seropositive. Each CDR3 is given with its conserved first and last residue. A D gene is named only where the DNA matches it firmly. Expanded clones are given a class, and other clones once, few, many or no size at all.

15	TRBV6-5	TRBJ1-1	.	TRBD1	CASSATGTANTEAFF	TGTGCCAGCAGTGCTACCGGGACAGCCAACACTGAAGCTTTCTTT
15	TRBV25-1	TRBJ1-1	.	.	CASSEWAGQNTEAFF	TGTGCCAGCAGTGAATGGGCAGGGCAGAACACTGAAGCTTTCTTT
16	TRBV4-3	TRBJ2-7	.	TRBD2	CASSQYSGGLPYEQYF	TGCGCCAGCAGCCAGTATAGCGGGGGCCTCCCCTACGAGCAGTACTTC
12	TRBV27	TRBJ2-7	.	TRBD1	CASGTGPYEQYF	TGCGCTTCCGGGACAGGGCCCTACGAGCAGTACTTC
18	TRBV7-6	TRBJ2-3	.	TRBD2	CASSPRASGGATTDTQYF	TGTGCCAGCAGCCCCAGAGCTAGCGGGGGGGCTACCACAGATACGCAGTATTTT
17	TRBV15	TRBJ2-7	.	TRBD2	CATSRDNGRGLVYEQYF	TGTGCCACCAGCAGAGATAACGGCAGAGGACTAGTTTACGAGCAGTACTTC
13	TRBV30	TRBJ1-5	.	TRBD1	CAWGTGYNQPQHF	TGTGCCTGGGGGACAGGATACAATCAGCCCCAGCATTTT
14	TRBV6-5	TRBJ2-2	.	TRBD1	CASRSGGNTGELFF	TGTGCCAGCCGTTCAGGGGGGAACACCGGGGAGCTGTTTTTT
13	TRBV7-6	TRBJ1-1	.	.	CASSSGGNTEAFF	TGTGCCAGCAGCTCCGGTGGTAACACTGAAGCTTTCTTT
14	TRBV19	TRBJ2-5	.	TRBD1	CASRGTGGFGTQYF	TGTGCCAGTAGGGGGACAGGGGGCTTCGGGACCCAGTACTTC
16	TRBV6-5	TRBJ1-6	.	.	CASSYSPQVADSPLHF	TGTGCCAGCAGTTACTCTCCCCAGGTTGCCGATTCACCCCTCCACTTT
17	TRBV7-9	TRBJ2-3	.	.	CASSLDIPRGVGDTQYF	TGTGCCAGCAGCTTGGACATACCCAGGGGCGTTGGGGATACGCAGTATTTT
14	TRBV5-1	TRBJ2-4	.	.	CASSPEQGTNIQYF	TGCGCCAGCAGCCCGGAGCAGGGTACCAACATTCAGTACTTC
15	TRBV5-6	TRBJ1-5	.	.	CASSWGPSSNQPQHF	TGTGCCAGCAGCTGGGGGCCTAGCAGCAATCAGCCCCAGCATTTT
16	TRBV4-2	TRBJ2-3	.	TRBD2	CASRLTLAGGGGTQYF	TGTGCCAGCCGGTTGACTCTAGCGGGGGGTGGAGGTACGCAGTATTTT
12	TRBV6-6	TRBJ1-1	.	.	CASSYSGGQAFF	TGTGCCAGCAGTTACTCGGGAGGACAAGCTTTCTTT
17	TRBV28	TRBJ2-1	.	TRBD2	CASSSGGVTEQYNEQFF	TGTGCCAGCAGCTCCGGGGGGGTCACAGAACAATACAATGAGCAGTTCTTC
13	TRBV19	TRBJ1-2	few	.	CASSAQLGYGYTF	TGTGCCAGTAGTGCACAGCTTGGCTATGGCTACACCTTC
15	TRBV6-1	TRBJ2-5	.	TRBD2	CASSDASGGRETQYF	TGTGCCAGCAGTGATGCTAGCGGGGGGAGAGAGACCCAGTACTTC
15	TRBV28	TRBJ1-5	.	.	CASMLFKYSNQPQHF	TGTGCCAGCATGCTATTCAAATATAGCAATCAGCCCCAGCATTTT
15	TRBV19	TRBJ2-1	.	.	CASRVQLSSYNEQFF	TGTGCCAGTAGGGTTCAACTATCCTCCTACAATGAGCAGTTCTTC
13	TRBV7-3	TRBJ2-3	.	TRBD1	CASSIRQGDTQYF	TGTGCCAGCTCAATTCGACAGGGGGATACGCAGTATTTT
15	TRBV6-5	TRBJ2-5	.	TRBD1	CASSAQGTGQETQYF	TGTGCCAGCAGTGCGCAAGGGACAGGACAAGAGACCCAGTACTTC
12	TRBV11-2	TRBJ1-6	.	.	CASSLVGPPLHF	TGTGCCAGCAGCTTAGTTGGCCCACCCCTCCACTTT
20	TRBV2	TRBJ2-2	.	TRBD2	CASDALGLAGDPIPPGELFF	TGTGCCAGCGATGCGCTCGGCCTAGCGGGGGACCCAATACCTCCAGGGGAGCTGTTTTTT
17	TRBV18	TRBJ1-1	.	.	CASSPIQGGGISTEAFF	TGTGCCAGCTCACCAATACAGGGCGGTGGTATATCCACTGAAGCTTTCTTT
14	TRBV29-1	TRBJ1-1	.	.	CSVLGRGARTEAFF	TGCAGCGTTTTGGGCAGGGGTGCTCGCACTGAAGCTTTCTTT
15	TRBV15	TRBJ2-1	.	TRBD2	CATSRVSGGYNEQFF	TGTGCCACCAGCAGGGTGTCGGGGGGCTACAATGAGCAGTTCTTC
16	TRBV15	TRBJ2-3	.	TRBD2	CATSRDSGGDTDTQYF	TGTGCCACCAGCAGAGATAGCGGGGGGGACACAGATACGCAGTATTTT
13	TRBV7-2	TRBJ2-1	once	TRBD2	CASSFGGLDEQFF	TGTGCCAGCAGCTTCGGGGGGTTGGATGAGCAGTTCTTC
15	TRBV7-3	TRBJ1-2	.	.	CASSLTADGAGGYTF	TGTGCCAGCAGCTTAACGGCCGACGGAGCGGGAGGCTACACCTTC
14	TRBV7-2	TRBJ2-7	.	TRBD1	CASSSDRVQFEQYF	TGTGCCAGCAGCTCGGACAGGGTGCAGTTCGAGCAGTACTTC
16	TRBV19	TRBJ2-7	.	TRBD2	CASSTFSGAALSEQYF	TGTGCCAGTAGTACCTTTAGCGGGGCGGCCCTGAGCGAGCAGTACTTC
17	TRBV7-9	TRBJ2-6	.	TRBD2	CASSLGAGTSGANVLTF	TGTGCCAGCAGCTTAGGAGCGGGGACCTCTGGGGCCAACGTCCTGACTTTC
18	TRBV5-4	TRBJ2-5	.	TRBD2	CASSLAVIRTSGGETQYF	TGTGCCAGCAGCTTGGCCGTGATCCGGACTAGCGGAGGAGAGACCCAGTACTTC
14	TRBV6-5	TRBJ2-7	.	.	CASIRAGSSYEQYF	TGTGCCAGCATCAGGGCGGGGAGCTCCTACGAGCAGTACTTC
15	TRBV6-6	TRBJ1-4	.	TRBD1	CASSAYRGSNEKLFF	TGTGCCAGCAGCGCATACAGGGGATCTAATGAAAAACTGTTTTTT
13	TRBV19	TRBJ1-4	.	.	CASSRTVNEKLFF	TGTGCCAGTAGCCGGACAGTGAATGAAAAACTGTTTTTT
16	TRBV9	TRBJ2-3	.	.	CASSVEGGAGTDTQYF	TGTGCCAGCAGCGTAGAGGGTGGGGCCGGCACAGATACGCAGTATTTT
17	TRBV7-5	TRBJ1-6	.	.	CVRSTCWREEGCSPLHF	TGTGTCAGAAGCACCTGCTGGAGGGAGGAAGGGTGTTCACCCCTCCACTTT
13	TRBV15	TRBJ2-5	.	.	CATSRDRGETQYF	TGTGCCACCAGCAGAGATCGCGGAGAGACCCAGTACTTC